What follows are 30 T cell receptor beta chains derived from one specimen sequenced in a study of T cells after yellow fever vaccination. In TCRdb, the 5' RACE reads were re-called with MiXCR into one record per CDR3 protein. This sample has some 240,000 distinct CDR3 sequences; over 3% occur once, and the top ten carry around 19%. The sample consisted of PBMCs, taken 15 days after the yellow fever booster vaccination. Receptors were obtained from a man between 18 and 29 years old who received the YFV17D yellow fever vaccine.

This clonotype was picked up many times. The chain employs TRBV24-1 and TRBJ2-2, with unresolved D. CDR3 length equals 12 residues. The V end was cut by 5 bases, the J end by 6 bases, with 6 bases between. CDR1 is KGHDR and CDR2 is SFDVKD in the germline V gene. The CDR3: CATSGEAGELFF. The CDR3 DNA sequence: TGTGCCACCAGTGGCGAGGCCGGGGAGCTGTTTTTT.

This clonotype has a handful of counts. V is TRBV7-2 and J is TRBJ2-1; D not resolved. The CDR3 extends over 16 amino acids. Germline V CDR1 and CDR2: SGHTA, FQGNSA. V gave up 3 bases and J gave up 6 bases, with 18 bases separating them. CDR3 bases: TGTGCCAGCAGCTTTCAAATTAATCCGTGGCGCAATGAGCAGTTCTTC. It encodes CASSFQINPWRNEQFF.

In this sample, this clonotype turned up many times. The chain links TRBV5-1 to TRBJ2-5; possibly TRBD2 for D (5 bases). Germline V gene lookup returns CDR1 SGHRS and CDR2 YFSETQ. Trimming shortened V by 3 bases and J by 5 bases, and 5 bases separated the two germline ends. The CDR3 extends over 11 amino acids. In nucleotides, the CDR3 is TGCGCCAGCAGCTGGAGGGAGACCCAGTACTTC. Its protein product is CASSWRETQYF.

This clonotype was seen at least ten times. The rearrangement links TRBV12-3 or TRBV12-4 to TRBJ1-4, with D possibly being TRBD1 (6 bases). V lost 6 bases to trimming and J lost 7 bases, with 18 bases between them. There are 15 residues in the CDR3. The CDR3 loop is CASRSPRGHGEKLFF. CDR3 DNA: TGTGCCAGCAGATCACCCCGGGGGCACGGTGAAAAACTGTTTTTT.

This clonotype was seen repeatedly, ten times or more. This chain uses TRBV11-2 with TRBJ2-2, with 8 bases aligning to TRBD1. With 3 bases clipped from V and 7 bases from J, the junction kept 10 bases outside the gene matches. Looked up from germline, CDR1 is SGHAT and CDR2 is FQNNGV. CDR3 length equals 16 residues. CDR3 nucleotide sequence: TGTGCCAGCAGCTTGGCTGGACAGGGTAATGACGGGGAGCTGTTTTTT. Protein: CASSLAGQGNDGELFF.

On this clonotype: This likely stems from a read error, as it lies one base from a far larger clone. This sequence joins TRBV6-1 and TRBJ2-5, with TRBD1 identical over 10 bases. CDR1 and CDR2 (germline): MNHNS, SASEGT. The trim removed 6 bases at V and 7 bases at J, leaving 8 bases unmatched. This CDR3 has 14 amino acids. CDR3 DNA: TGTGCCAGCAGCCCAGGACAGGGGGGAGTGACCCAGTACTTC. As protein: CASSPGQGGVTQYF.

This clonotype was seen many times. The rearrangement joins TRBV3-1 to TRBJ1-4, with a possible D match to TRBD1 (6 bases). Germline V CDR1 and CDR2: LGHDT, YNNKEL (reference sequence). Trimming shortened V by 0 bases and J by 6 bases, and 11 bases separated the two germline ends. The CDR3 runs 15 residues. DNA for the CDR3: TGTGCCAGCAGCCAAGAACCCAGGGGTGATGAAAAACTGTTTTTT. Its protein product is CASSQEPRGDEKLFF.

Details on this clonotype: This could be a read error, since a much larger clone is one nucleotide away. CDR3 nucleotide sequence: TGTGCCAGCAGCTTAGAGTTCCAGGGCGACACTGAAGCTTTCTTT. Translating it yields CASSLEFQGDTEAFF. The chain uses TRBV7-9 and TRBJ1-1, with D possibly being TRBD1 (5 bases). V was shortened by 1 base and J by 3 bases, with 12 bases between the two germline ends. CDR1 is SEHNR, CDR2 FQNEAQ, per germline (reference sequence). This CDR3 spans 15 amino acids.

This clonotype has at least ten counts. The V gene is TRBV5-1, the J gene TRBJ1-2; the D gene is possibly TRBD1 (5 bases). The CDR3 length is 14 residues. Germline V gives CDR1 SGHRS, CDR2 YFSETQ. The germline V and J ends were trimmed by 1 base and 7 bases, with 14 bases remaining between them. The CDR3 protein is CASSLRSGTGGYTF. CDR3 coding DNA: TGCGCCAGCAGCTTGCGGTCTGGGACGGGTGGCTACACCTTC.

This clonotype has at least ten counts. The chain has TRBV7-8 and TRBJ1-6, with D perhaps matching TRBD1 (6 bases). Deletions cut 4 bases from V and 1 base from J, with 17 bases between. The CDR3 loop spans 18 amino acids. Germline V gene sequence: CDR1 SGHVS, CDR2 FQNEAQ. As DNA, the CDR3 is TGTGCCAGCAGCTCCGTATCCGGGGGCGCATCCTATAATTCACCCCTCCACTTT. Amino acid sequence: CASSSVSGGASYNSPLHF.

This clonotype showed up many times. This chain connects TRBV12-3 or TRBV12-4 to TRBJ2-4; TRBD2 matches at 12 bases. Germline trimming cut 5 bases from V and 12 bases from J; bases unmatched to any gene: 5. This CDR3 has 13 residues. As DNA, the CDR3 is TGTGCCAGCAGTCTAGGACTAGCGGGGAGTCAGTACTTC. This sequence encodes CASSLGLAGSQYF.

This clonotype came up many times. V is TRBV7-6 and J is TRBJ2-1, with 11 bases that match TRBD2. The germline V gene has CDR1 SGHVS and CDR2 FNYEAQ. The CDR3 runs to 16 residues. Germline trimming cut 5 bases from V and 2 bases from J; bases unmatched to any gene: 5. CDR3 protein: CASSHGTSGTYNEQFF. In DNA form, the CDR3 reads TGTGCCAGCAGCCACGGGACTAGCGGAACCTACAATGAGCAGTTCTTC.

This clonotype occurred many times. The chain employs TRBV10-3 and TRBJ2-7; tentatively, D is TRBD1 (5 bases). The germline V gene has CDR1 ENHRY and CDR2 SYGVKD. There are 12 residues in the CDR3. Trimming left V 6 bases short and J 4 bases short, with 10 bases between. The CDR3 DNA reads as TGTGCCATCAGAGACAGCCTATACGAGCAGTACGTC. The encoded protein is CAIRDSLYEQYV.

This clonotype has at least ten counts. This chain uses TRBV6-6 with TRBJ1-1; 8 bases map to TRBD1. J gave up 3 bases and V 5 bases, and 5 bases lay outside the gene matches. The CDR3 extends over 14 amino acids. The germline CDR1 and CDR2 sequences are MNHNY and SVGAGI (reference sequence). CDR3 nucleotides: TGTGCCAGCAGTATTCAGGGGGCTGACACTGAAGCTTTCTTT. As protein: CASSIQGADTEAFF.

This clonotype was counted ten times or more. The rearrangement joins TRBV27 to TRBJ2-3, with TRBD2 matching over 7 bases. V lost 5 bases, J lost 0 bases, and 2 bases stayed unmatched. CDR1 and CDR2 (germline): MNHEY, SMNVEV (reference sequence). The CDR3 runs to 14 residues. This chain's CDR3 is CASSSGASTDTQYF. The CDR3, as DNA: TGTGCCAGCAGTAGCGGGGCTAGCACAGATACGCAGTATTTT.

This clonotype was counted ten times or more. This chain uses TRBV20-1 with TRBJ1-6; D unclear. The V and J ends lost 4 bases and 0 bases respectively, with 13 bases between them. The CDR3 is 16 amino acids. In germline, CDR1 is DFQATT, CDR2 SNEGSKA (reference sequence). CDR3 amino acids: CSAKVGGSSYNSPLHF. DNA for the CDR3: TGCAGTGCTAAGGTCGGCGGCAGCTCCTATAATTCACCCCTCCACTTT.

This clonotype occurred many times. V and J are TRBV5-1 and TRBJ2-1, with 9 bases lining up with TRBD2. After removal of 3 bases from V and 5 bases from J, the junction contained 15 bases not matched to a gene. In germline, CDR1 is SGHRS, CDR2 YFSETQ. This CDR3 comprises 18 residues. The CDR3 DNA sequence: TGCGCCAGCAGCTCGGGACTAGCAAGGCCTGGGGTCCACAATGAGCAGTTCTTC. This codes for CASSSGLARPGVHNEQFF.

Many counts were recorded for this clonotype. The chain uses TRBV18 and TRBJ2-7, with D tentatively TRBD1 (6 bases). The length of the CDR3 is 14 residues. CDR1 and CDR2 (germline): KGHSH, LQKENI. The ends were cut back, 3 bases at V and 0 bases at J, with 9 bases in the middle. Written as DNA, the CDR3 is TGTGCCAGCTCACCTAACAGGGACTCCTACGAGCAGTACGTC. As protein: CASSPNRDSYEQYV.

This clonotype came up many times. V is TRBV4-2 and J is TRBJ2-1; 11 bases are shared with TRBD1. The CDR3 is 15 amino acids. J lost 8 bases, V lost 0 bases, and 3 bases had no gene match. In germline, CDR1 is LGHNA, CDR2 YNFKEQ. DNA for the CDR3: TGTGCCAGCAGCCAAGATCCGGACAGGGGGCATGAGCAGTTCTTC. Protein: CASSQDPDRGHEQFF.

There are many counts of this clonotype. This sequence joins TRBV20-1 and TRBJ1-6, with D maybe TRBD1 (5 bases). The CDR3 loop spans 15 amino acids. Germline CDR1 DFQATT, CDR2 SNEGSKA (reference sequence). Between the trimmed V and J ends, which lost 3 bases and 0 bases, there was a span of 9 bases. The CDR3 DNA reads TGCAGTGCTAGGGGGGATAGCTCCTATAATTCACCCCTCCACTTT. Protein product: CSARGDSSYNSPLHF.

This clonotype was picked up many times. The rearrangement joins TRBV6-2 or TRBV6-3 to TRBJ2-2, with 9 bases fitting TRBD2. Germline V gives CDR1 MNHEY, CDR2 SVGEGT. Trimming cost V 4 bases and J 3 bases; bases outside gene matches: 3. This CDR3 contains 15 residues. CDR3 bases: TGTGCCAGCAGTTTAGCGGGGGACGACACCGGGGAGCTGTTTTTT. It is translated as CASSLAGDDTGELFF.

Many counts were recorded for this clonotype. The V and J genes are TRBV15 and TRBJ1-2; D is ambiguous. There are 12 residues in the CDR3. CDR1 is LNHNV, CDR2 YYDKDF, per germline (reference sequence). Trimming removed 0 bases at V and 8 bases at J, with 7 bases between. CDR3 nucleotide sequence: TGTGCCACCAGCAGAGATCGGACGGGCTACACCTTC. It codes for CATSRDRTGYTF.

There are a few counts of this clonotype. The chain has TRBV29-1 and TRBJ2-3, with D possibly TRBD2 on 6 matching bases. CDR3 length: 17 amino acids. CDR1 SQVTM and CDR2 ANQGSEA come from the germline V gene. Trimming took 0 bases from V and 2 from J, leaving 18 bases between them. CDR3 sequence (DNA): TGCAGCGTTGAAGACCCGGGACTCCCGGACCCCACAGATACGCAGTATTTT. Residues: CSVEDPGLPDPTDTQYF.

This clonotype occurred many times. This chain connects TRBV6-1 to TRBJ1-3; no firm D call. The CDR3 runs to 16 residues. Germline lookup yields CDR1 MNHNS and CDR2 SASEGT. Trimming left V 5 bases short and J 4 bases short, with 18 bases between. CDR3 bases: TGTGCCAGCAGTCGCCAGGAGGTCGCGTCCGGAAACACCATATATTTT. Its protein is CASSRQEVASGNTIYF.

This clonotype was counted many times. V gene TRBV5-1 combines with J gene TRBJ2-2; the match to TRBD2 covers 11 bases. The CDR3 sequence is 16 residues long. After removal of 4 bases from V and 1 base from J, the junction contained 3 bases not matched to a gene. CDR1 and CDR2 (germline): SGHRS, YFSETQ. The chain's CDR3 is CASSLGLAGNTGELFF. The CDR3 bases are TGCGCCAGCAGCCTCGGACTAGCGGGGAACACCGGGGAGCTGTTTTTT.

This clonotype was observed many times. V is TRBV5-1 and J is TRBJ2-5, with 11 bases lining up with TRBD2. The trim removed 4 bases at V and 4 bases at J, leaving 9 bases unmatched. The V gene's germline CDR1 is SGHRS and CDR2 YFSETQ. The CDR3 extends over 16 amino acids. In DNA, the CDR3 is TGCGCCAGCAGCCCGGAAGTAGCGGGGGGGCCAGAGACCCAGTACTTC. It is translated as CASSPEVAGGPETQYF.

This clonotype was picked up many times. This chain connects TRBV27 to TRBJ1-5; a possible D gene is TRBD1 (6 bases). CDR1 is MNHEY and CDR2 is SMNVEV in the germline V gene (reference sequence). This CDR3 has 16 residues. V shed 5 bases and J shed 3 bases, with 17 bases lying between them. In DNA, the CDR3 is TGTGCCAGCAGTCCATCCTCAGGGGCCGCCAATCAGCCCCAGCATTTT. It specifies CASSPSSGAANQPQHF.

This chain uses TRBV7-2 with TRBJ2-3; no definite D call. From germline, CDR1 is SGHTA and CDR2 FQGNSA. The CDR3 is made up of 15 amino acids. The V end was cut by 1 base, the J end by 3 bases, with 11 bases between. CDR3 loop: CASSLERVVTDTQYF. The CDR3 DNA follows: TGTGCCAGCAGCTTAGAACGCGTGGTAACAGATACGCAGTATTTT.

This clonotype occurred many times. The chain combines TRBV19 with TRBJ2-1; 8 bases align to TRBD1. The CDR3 runs 16 residues. With V trimmed by 5 bases and J by 1 base, 7 bases remained unmatched. Germline assignment: CDR1 LNHDA and CDR2 SQIVND (reference sequence). CDR3 region: CASSSTGGRSYNEQFF. CDR3 in DNA: TGTGCCAGTAGTTCCACAGGGGGGAGGTCCTACAATGAGCAGTTCTTC. Full variable domain (rest looked up from reference TRBV19 and TRBJ2-1): DGGITQSPKYLFRKEGQNVTLSCEQNLNHDAMYWYRQDPGQGLRLIYYSQIVNDFQKGDIAEGYSVSREKKESFPLTVTSAQKNPTAFYLCASSSTGGRSYNEQFFGPGTRLTVL.

The sample holds a few counts of this clonotype. The rearrangement joins TRBV25-1 to TRBJ2-1; 11 nucleotides match TRBD2. Looked up from germline, CDR1 is MGHDK and CDR2 is SYGVNS. The CDR3 length is 15 residues. After removal of 3 bases from V and 9 bases from J, the junction contained 7 bases not matched to a gene. The CDR3 DNA sequence: TGTGCCAGCAGTGAGACTAGCGGGGTTGTTAGTGAGCAGTTCTTC. Translated: CASSETSGVVSEQFF.